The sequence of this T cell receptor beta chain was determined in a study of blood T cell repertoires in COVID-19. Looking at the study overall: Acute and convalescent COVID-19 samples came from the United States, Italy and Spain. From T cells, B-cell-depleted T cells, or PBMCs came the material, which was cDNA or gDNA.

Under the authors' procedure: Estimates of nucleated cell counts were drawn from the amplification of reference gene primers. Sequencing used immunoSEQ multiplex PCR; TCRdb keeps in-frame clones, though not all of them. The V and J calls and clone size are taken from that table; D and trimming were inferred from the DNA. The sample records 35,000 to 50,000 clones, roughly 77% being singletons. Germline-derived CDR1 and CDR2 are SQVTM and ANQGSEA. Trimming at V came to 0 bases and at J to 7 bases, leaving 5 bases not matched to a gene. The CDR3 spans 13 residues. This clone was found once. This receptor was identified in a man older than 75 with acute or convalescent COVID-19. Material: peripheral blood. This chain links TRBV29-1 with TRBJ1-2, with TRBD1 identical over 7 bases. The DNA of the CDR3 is TGCAGCGTTGAAGACACCAGGGGGAGTGGCTACACCTTC. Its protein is CSVEDTRGSGYTF.